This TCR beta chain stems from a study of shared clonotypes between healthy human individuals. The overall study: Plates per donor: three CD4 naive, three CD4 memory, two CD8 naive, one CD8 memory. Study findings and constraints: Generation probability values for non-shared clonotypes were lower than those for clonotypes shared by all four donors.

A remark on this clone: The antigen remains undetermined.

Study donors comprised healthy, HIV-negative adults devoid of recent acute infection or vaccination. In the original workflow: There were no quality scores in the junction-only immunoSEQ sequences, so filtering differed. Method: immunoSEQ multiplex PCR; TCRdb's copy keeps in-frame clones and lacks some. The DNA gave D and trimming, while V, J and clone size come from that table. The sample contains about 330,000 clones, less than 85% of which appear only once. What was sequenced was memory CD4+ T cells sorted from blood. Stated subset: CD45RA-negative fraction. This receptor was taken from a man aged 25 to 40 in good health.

The CDR3, as DNA: TGTGCCAGCAGTGAATCATGGGACGGCGCCTACGAGCAGTACTTC. Protein product: CASSESWDGAYEQYF. The chain combines TRBV25-1 with TRBJ2-7; D may match TRBD1 or TRBD2 (5 bases each). Trimming removed 1 base from V and 2 bases from J, with 12 bases in between. Germline V gives CDR1 MGHDK, CDR2 SYGVNS. This CDR3 is 15 amino acids long.